The TCR beta chain under discussion was sequenced for a study of blood T cells in healthy people across ages. With a J-beta primer mix and a sample-barcoded 5' primer, a second PCR ran about 6 to 11 cycles. TCRdb redid the calling of the 5' RACE reads with MiXCR, one entry per CDR3 protein. The profile shows fewer than 1,000,000 distinct CDR3 sequences, around 43% of them singletons. Isolation recovered at least 6.5 million PBMCs from every sample. The CDR3 is 13 amino acids. V lost 5 bases, J lost 4 bases, and 8 bases lay in between. The rearrangement joins TRBV12-3 or TRBV12-4 to TRBJ1-4; possible D gene TRBD1, 5 bases. The source is a man aged 55 to 70 in good health. The specimen sequenced was blood. The CDR3 region is CASSDRLNEKLFF. The CDR3 DNA sequence: TGTGCCAGCAGTGACAGACTTAATGAAAAACTGTTTTTT.